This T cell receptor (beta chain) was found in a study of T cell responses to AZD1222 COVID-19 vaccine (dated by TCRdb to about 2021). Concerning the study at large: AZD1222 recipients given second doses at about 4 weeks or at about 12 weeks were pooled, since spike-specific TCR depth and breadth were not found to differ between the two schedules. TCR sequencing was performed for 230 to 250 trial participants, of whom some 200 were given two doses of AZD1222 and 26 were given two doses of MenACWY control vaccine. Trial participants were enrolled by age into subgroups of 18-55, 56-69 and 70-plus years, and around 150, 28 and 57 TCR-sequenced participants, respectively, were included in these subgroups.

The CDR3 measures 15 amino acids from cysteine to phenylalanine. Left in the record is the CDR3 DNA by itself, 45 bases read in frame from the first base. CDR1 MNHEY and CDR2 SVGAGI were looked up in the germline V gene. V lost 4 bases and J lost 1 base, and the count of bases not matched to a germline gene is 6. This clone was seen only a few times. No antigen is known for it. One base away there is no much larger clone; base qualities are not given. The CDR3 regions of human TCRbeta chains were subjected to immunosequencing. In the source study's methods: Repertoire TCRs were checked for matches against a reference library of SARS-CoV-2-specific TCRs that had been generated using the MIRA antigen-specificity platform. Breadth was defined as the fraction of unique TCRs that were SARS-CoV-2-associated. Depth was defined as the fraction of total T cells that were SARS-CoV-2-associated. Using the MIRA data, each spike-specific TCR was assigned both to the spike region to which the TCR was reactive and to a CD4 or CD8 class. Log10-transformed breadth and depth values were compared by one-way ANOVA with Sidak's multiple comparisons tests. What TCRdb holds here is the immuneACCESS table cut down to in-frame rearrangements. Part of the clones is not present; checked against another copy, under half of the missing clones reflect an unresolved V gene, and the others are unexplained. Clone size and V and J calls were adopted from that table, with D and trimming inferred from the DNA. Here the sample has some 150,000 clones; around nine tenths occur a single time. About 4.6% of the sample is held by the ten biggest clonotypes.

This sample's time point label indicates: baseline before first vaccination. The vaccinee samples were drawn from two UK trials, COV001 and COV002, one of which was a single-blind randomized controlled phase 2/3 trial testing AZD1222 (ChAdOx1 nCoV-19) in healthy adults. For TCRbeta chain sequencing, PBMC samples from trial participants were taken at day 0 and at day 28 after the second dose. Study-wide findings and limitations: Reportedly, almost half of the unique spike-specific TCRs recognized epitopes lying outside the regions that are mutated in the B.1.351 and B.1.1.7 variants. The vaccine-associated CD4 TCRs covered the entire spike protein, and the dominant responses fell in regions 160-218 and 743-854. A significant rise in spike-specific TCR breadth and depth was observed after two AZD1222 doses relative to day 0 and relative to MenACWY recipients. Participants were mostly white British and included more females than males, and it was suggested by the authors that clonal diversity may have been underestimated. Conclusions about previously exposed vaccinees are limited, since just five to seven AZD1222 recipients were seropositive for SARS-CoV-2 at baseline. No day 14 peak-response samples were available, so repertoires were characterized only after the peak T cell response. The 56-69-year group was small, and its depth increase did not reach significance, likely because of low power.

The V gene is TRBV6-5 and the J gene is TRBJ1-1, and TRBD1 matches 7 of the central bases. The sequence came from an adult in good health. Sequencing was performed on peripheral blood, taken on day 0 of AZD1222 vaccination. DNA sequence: TGTGCCAGCAGTTCCCCGACAGGGAAGAACACTGAAGCTTTCTTT. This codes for CASSSPTGKNTEAFF.